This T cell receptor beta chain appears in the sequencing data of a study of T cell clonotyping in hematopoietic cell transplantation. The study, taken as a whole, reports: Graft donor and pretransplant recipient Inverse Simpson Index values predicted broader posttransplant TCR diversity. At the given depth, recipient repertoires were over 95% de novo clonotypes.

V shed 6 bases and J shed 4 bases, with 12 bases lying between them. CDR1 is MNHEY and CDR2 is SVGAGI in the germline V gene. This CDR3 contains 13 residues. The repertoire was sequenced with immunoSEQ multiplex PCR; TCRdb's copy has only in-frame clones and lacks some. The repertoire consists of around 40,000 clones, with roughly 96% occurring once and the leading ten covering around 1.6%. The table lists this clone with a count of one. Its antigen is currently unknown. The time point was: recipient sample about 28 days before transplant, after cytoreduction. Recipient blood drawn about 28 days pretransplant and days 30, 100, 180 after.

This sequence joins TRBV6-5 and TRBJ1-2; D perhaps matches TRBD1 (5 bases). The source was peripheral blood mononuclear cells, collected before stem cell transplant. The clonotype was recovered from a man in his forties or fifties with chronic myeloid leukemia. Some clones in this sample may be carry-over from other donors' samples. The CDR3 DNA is TGTGCCAGCAGCGGTTCAGGGCTCTATGGCTACACCTTC. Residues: CASSGSGLYGYTF.